This section outlines one T cell receptor beta chain sequence together with its context. Per the study methods: Cell counts per sample came from amplifying reference gene primers. The assay was immunoSEQ multiplex PCR, and TCRdb's table has in-frame clones only and misses some. V and J calls plus clone size are reproduced from that table; the DNA served to infer D and trimming. The table shows roughly 43,000 clones, with approximately 86% occurring only once. The sample originates from a study of blood T cell repertoires in COVID-19. Study in general: Researchers got acute and convalescent COVID-19 samples from the United States, Italy and Spain.

Germline CDR1 reads LGHNA; CDR2 reads YSLEER. Trimming removed 3 bases at V and 6 bases at J, with 22 bases between. The CDR3 contains 17 residues. The chain joins TRBV4-3 to TRBJ2-3; TRBD2 might be the D (6 bases). Sequenced input: peripheral blood. The sequence was collected from a man aged 55 to 70 with active COVID-19. The CDR3 here is CASSQRGQGGPGDTQYF. The CDR3 nucleotides are TGCGCCAGCAGCCAGAGGGGCCAGGGAGGCCCCGGGGATACGCAGTATTTT.